The 5 T cell receptor beta chains below come from one sample, sequenced in a study of T-cell reconstitution after alpha-beta-depleted transplantation in children. Unique molecular identifiers were used in preparing the TCRbeta library. MiXCR, run by TCRdb on the PCR reads, gives a single entry per CDR3 protein. The table shows approximately 400,000 distinct CDR3 sequences, with roughly a tenth occurring only once. Specimen: PBMCs from the stem cell graft donor, collected from the stem cell graft. The receptors were gathered from a human donor who donated a stem cell graft to a child with acute myeloid leukemia.

This clonotype occurred many times. V gene TRBV5-1 combines with J gene TRBJ1-6, with D unclear. V dropped 0 bases and J dropped 6 bases, with 4 bases sitting between them. CDR3 size: 13 residues. The germline CDR1 and CDR2 sequences are SGHRS and YFSETQ. CDR3: CASSLDGNSPLHF. DNA of the CDR3: TGCGCCAGCAGCTTGGACGGTAATTCACCCCTCCACTTT.

This sequence joins TRBV20-1 and TRBJ2-3; D call uncertain. V was shortened by 0 bases and J by 2 bases, with 12 bases between the two germline ends. Looked up from germline, CDR1 is DFQATT and CDR2 is SNEGSKA (reference sequence). The CDR3 sequence is 15 residues long. This CDR3 reads CSARDQNTFTDTQYF. For the CDR3, the DNA is TGCAGTGCTAGAGATCAGAACACTTTCACAGATACGCAGTATTTT.

In its sample, this clonotype was seen a few times. This sequence joins TRBV9 and TRBJ2-2; D remains ambiguous. Germline loops: CDR1 SGDLS, CDR2 YYNGEE. V was cut by 3 bases and J by 5 bases, with 20 bases left in between. This CDR3 spans 17 amino acids. CDR3 nucleotides: TGTGCCAGCAGCGCTTCTCCGGGTGGCCCCAAAACCGGGGAGCTGTTTTTT. Translation gives CASSASPGGPKTGELFF.

This clonotype has ten or more counts. CDR3 nucleotide sequence: TGCGCCAGCAGCTTGATAGCGAGCAATGAGCAGTTCTTC. The encoded protein is CASSLIASNEQFF. The chain employs TRBV5-1 and TRBJ2-1; maybe TRBD2 (5 bases). From germline, CDR1 is SGHRS and CDR2 YFSETQ. This CDR3 is built from 13 residues. Trimming cost V 1 base and J 6 bases, with 8 bases left between them.

In this sample, this clonotype turned up a few times. The rearrangement links TRBV5-1 to TRBJ2-1; D may be TRBD1 (6 bases). The CDR3 length is 14 residues. V lost 7 bases and J lost 5, with 16 bases in between. Germline V CDR1 and CDR2: SGHRS, YFSETQ. DNA for the CDR3: TGCGCCAGCGCGTACTGGGGGCTTCACAATGAGCAGTTCTTC. Its translation is CASAYWGLHNEQFF.